Given below is one T cell receptor beta chain in context. As yet, its antigen is unknown. The sample originates from a study of blood T cells in healthy people across ages. Next came a second PCR, run for about 6 to 11 cycles, which used a sample-barcoded 5' primer along with a J-beta primer mix. One entry per CDR3 protein, called by TCRdb with MiXCR from the 5' RACE reads. The data contain approximately 1,100,000 distinct CDR3 sequences, over 35% of them singletons. Germline trimming cut 0 bases from V and 13 bases from J; bases unmatched to any gene: 4. This CDR3 has 13 residues. In germline, CDR1 is MGHRA, CDR2 YSYEKL. The study, taken as a whole, reports: A strong correlation between TCR beta diversity and naive T cell percentage was seen. Higher diversity and more naive CD4+ cells were features of long-lived donors, compared to aged donors.

The origin of this receptor is a woman aged 60-75 years in good health. The sample taken for sequencing was blood. The chain uses TRBV4-1 and TRBJ2-1; 9 bases are a match to TRBD2. The CDR3 region is CASSQEGAGGQFF. CDR3 bases: TGCGCCAGCAGCCAAGAGGGAGCGGGAGGCCAGTTCTTC.